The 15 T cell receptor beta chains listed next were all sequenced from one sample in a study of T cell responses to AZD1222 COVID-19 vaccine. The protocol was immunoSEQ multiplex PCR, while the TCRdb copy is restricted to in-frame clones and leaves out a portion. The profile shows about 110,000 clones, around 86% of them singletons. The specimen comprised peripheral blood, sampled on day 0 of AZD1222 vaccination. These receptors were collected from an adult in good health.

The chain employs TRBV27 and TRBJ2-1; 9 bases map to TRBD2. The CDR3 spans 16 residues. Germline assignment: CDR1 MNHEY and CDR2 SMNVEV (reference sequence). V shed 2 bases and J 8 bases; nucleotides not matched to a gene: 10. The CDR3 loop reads CASSLAGGTDGDEQFF. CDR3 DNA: TGTGCCAGCAGTTTAGCGGGGGGGACTGATGGCGATGAGCAGTTCTTC.

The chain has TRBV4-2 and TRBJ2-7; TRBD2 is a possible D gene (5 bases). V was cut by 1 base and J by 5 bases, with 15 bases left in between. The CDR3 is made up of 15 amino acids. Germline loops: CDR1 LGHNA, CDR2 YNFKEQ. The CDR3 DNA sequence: TGTGCCAGCAGCCAAGTTGAGGGCGGGCTCCACGAGCAGTACTTC. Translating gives CASSQVEGGLHEQYF.

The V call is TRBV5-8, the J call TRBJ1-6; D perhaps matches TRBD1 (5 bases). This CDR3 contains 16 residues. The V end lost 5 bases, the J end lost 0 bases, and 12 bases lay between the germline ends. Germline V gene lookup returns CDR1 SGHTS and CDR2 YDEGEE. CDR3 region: CASRIGTASYNSPLHF. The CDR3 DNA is TGTGCCAGCAGAATCGGGACGGCCTCCTATAATTCACCCCTCCACTTT.

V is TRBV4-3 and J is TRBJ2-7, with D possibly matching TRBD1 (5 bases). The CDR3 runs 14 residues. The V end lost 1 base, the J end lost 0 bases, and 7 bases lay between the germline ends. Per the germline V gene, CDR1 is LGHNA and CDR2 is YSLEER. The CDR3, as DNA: TGCGCCAGCAGCCAAGTAGACAGCTCCTACGAGCAGTACTTC. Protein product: CASSQVDSSYEQYF.

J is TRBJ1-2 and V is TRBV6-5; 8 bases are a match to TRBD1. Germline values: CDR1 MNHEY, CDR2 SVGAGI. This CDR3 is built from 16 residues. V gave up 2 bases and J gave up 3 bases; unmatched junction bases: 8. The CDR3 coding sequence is TGTGCCAGCAGTTACGGGCAGGGGGCTTCTGACTATGGCTACACCTTC. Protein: CASSYGQGASDYGYTF.

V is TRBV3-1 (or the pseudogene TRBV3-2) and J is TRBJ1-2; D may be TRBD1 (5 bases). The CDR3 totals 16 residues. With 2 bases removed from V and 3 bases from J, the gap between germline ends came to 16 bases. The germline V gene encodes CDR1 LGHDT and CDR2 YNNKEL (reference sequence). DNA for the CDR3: TGTGCCAGCAGCCAAACGGTCACGGGGGGACACTATGGCTACACCTTC. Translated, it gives CASSQTVTGGHYGYTF.

In nucleotides, the CDR3 is TGTGCCAGCAGTGGCCGACAGGGGGCAGGGAGTAGCAATCAGCCCCAGCATTTT. Protein product: CASSGRQGAGSSNQPQHF. The chain carries TRBV6-1 and TRBJ1-5, with 10 positions matching TRBD1. CDR3 length: 18 residues. Trimming took 4 bases from V and 0 from J; bases not matched to a gene: 9. The germline CDR1 and CDR2 sequences are MNHNS and SASEGT.

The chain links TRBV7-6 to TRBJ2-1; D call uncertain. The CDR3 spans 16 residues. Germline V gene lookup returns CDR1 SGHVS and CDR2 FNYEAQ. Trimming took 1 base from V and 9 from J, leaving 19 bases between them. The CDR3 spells CASSLVVPRLSSEQFF. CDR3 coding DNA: TGTGCCAGCAGCTTAGTCGTCCCCCGCTTGAGTAGTGAGCAGTTCTTC.

The CDR3 loop is CASSLIQGYGYTF. In nucleotides, the CDR3 is TGTGCCAGCAGCTTAATACAGGGCTATGGCTACACCTTC. This chain joins TRBV7-9 and TRBJ1-2, with D tentatively TRBD1 (6 bases). Trimming took off 2 bases at V and 4 bases at J, with 8 bases between the two ends. Germline V gene lookup returns CDR1 SEHNR and CDR2 FQNEAQ (reference sequence). The CDR3 loop spans 13 amino acids. The complete variable domain, with remaining parts taken from reference TRBV7-9 and TRBJ1-2, reads DTGVSQNPRHKITKRGQNVTFRCDPISEHNRLYWYRQTLGQGPEFLTYFQNEAQLEKSRLLSDRFSAERPKGSFSTLEIQRTEQGDSAMYLCASSLIQGYGYTFGSGTRLTVV.

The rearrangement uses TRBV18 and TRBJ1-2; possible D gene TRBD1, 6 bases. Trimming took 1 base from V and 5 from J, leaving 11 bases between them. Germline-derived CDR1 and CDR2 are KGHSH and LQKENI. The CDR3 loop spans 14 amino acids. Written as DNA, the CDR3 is TGTGCCAGCTCACCACGAGAGGGGGAGTATGGCTACACCTTC. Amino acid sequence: CASSPREGEYGYTF. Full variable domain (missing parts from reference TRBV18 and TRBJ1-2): NAGVMQNPRHLVRRRGQEARLRCSPMKGHSHVYWYRQLPEEGLKFMVYLQKENIIDESGMPKERFSAEFPKEGPSILRIQQVVRGDSAAYFCASSPREGEYGYTFGSGTRLTVV.

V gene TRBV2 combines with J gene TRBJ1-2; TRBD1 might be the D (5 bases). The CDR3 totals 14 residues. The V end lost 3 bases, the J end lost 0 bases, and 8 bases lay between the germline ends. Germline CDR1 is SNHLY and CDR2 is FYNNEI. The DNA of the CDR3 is TGTGCCAGCAGTGAGGGGACTTCTAACTATGGCTACACCTTC. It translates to CASSEGTSNYGYTF.

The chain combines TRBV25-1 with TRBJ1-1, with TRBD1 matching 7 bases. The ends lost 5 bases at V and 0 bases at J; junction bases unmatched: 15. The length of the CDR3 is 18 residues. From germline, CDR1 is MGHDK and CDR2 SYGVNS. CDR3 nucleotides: TGTGCCAGCAGTCACCGGGACAGCTATCTATCTCTGAACACTGAAGCTTTCTTT. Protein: CASSHRDSYLSLNTEAFF.

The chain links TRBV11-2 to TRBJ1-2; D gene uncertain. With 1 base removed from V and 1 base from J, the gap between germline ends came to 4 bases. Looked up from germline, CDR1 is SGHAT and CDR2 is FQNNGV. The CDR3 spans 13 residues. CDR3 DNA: TGTGCCAGCAGCTTAGGGGTTAACTATGGCTACACCTTC. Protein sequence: CASSLGVNYGYTF.

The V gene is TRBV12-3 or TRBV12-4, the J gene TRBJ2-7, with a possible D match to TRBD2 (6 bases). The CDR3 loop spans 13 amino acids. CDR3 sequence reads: CAVRRGSTYEQYF. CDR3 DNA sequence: TGTGCGGTCCGGCGGGGTTCAACCTACGAGCAGTACTTC.

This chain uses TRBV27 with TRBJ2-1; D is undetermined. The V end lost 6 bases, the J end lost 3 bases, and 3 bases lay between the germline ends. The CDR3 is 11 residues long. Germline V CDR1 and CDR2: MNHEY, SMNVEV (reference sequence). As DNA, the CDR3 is TGTGCCAGCAGCCACTACAATGAGCAGTTCTTC. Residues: CASSHYNEQFF.